This TCR beta chain appears in the sequencing data of a study of blood T cell repertoires in COVID-19 (dated by TCRdb to 2020 to 2022). About the full investigation: The collaborator samples originated in the United States, Italy and Spain and spanned the acute and convalescent phases of COVID-19. The prospective study material was composed of cDNA or gDNA derived from T cells, B-cell-depleted T cells, or PBMCs. The samples were drawn from two sources: the first 160 participants of the ongoing ImmuneRACE study, and about 1,300 subjects contributed by 6 global collaborators. A freely available public database, intended as a resource for researchers studying the immune response to SARS-CoV-2, is where the repertoires were released. A de-identified subject ID, COVID-19 status, age in years and sex were almost always included in the sample metadata. Where available, HLA class I and class II types were obtained from metadata supplied by the sample provider rather than from assay-based typing. Subjects who had been exposed to COVID-19, were actively infected with it, or had recovered from it provided the deeply sampled blood TCRbeta repertoires that made up the dataset.

As for this clone: It has no known antigen specificity. The sample holds no much larger clone one base away, and base qualities are not on file.

One collaborating source in Seattle enrolled patients while the patients were actively infected and followed the patients over time throughout the course of disease. Whole blood was collected in K2EDTA tubes by collaborating institutions according to the institutions' own protocols. For TCRbeta analysis, collaborators shipped samples in one of three forms: frozen whole blood, isolated PBMCs, or DNA extracted from either of those sample types. Overall results and qualifications from the work: Clinical and demographic metadata were provided uncurated, with the amount varying by source and participant.

The immunoSEQ Assay, a bias-controlled multiplex PCR, was used to amplify TCRbeta CDR3 regions from genomic DNA. The paper's data handling went like this. Nucleated cell counts per sample were estimated from amplification of reference gene primers within the assay. Sequence reads were collapsed and filtered to measure the absolute abundance of every unique TCRbeta CDR3 rearrangement. For each sample, productive Simpson clonality was calculated as the square root of Simpson's diversity index over productive rearrangements. TCRdb limited this immuneACCESS table to in-frame rearrangements with V and J called. A share of clones is missing; checked studies link under half to unresolved V genes, and the rest is unexplained. V, J and clone size are taken as reported in that table, and D and trimming were inferred from the DNA itself. For this sample the table gives over 200,000 clones, of which under 90% were detected only once. In total, the top ten clones hold about 7.8% of the sample.

The trim is 0 bases for V and 0 bases for J, with a gap of 7 bases between the germline ends. The germline V gene sets CDR1 to LGHNA and CDR2 to YNFKEQ. From its cysteine to its phenylalanine, the CDR3 spans 15 amino acids. The read is trimmed to its CDR3 DNA, 45 bases read in frame from base 1. The TCR originated in a woman older than 75 with COVID-19, enrolled during active disease. The chain is encoded by TRBV4-2 joined to TRBJ2-3, with TRBD2 as a weak D call on 5 bases. The sequenced sample was peripheral blood. Here is the DNA: TGTGCCAGCAGCCAAGATCGGACTAGCACAGATACGCAGTATTTT. Protein translation: CASSQDRTSTDTQYF.